These 15 T cell receptor beta chains share one sample of origin, sequenced in a study of Graves' ophthalmopathy and Graves' hyperthyroidism. RNA transcripts provided the template for amplifying TCR beta CDR3 regions. RT-PCR was first run with HTBI primers, then multiplex PCR in a second round. TCRdb independently ran MiXCR on the multiplex PCR reads; one entry per CDR3 protein. The repertoire holds around 670,000 distinct CDR3 sequences, with 40% as singletons. What was sequenced was peripheral blood. These receptors originate from an adult man with Graves' ophthalmopathy.

The CDR3 loop reads CSARVTGSPYNSPLHF. The CDR3 DNA is TGCAGTGCTAGGGTAACCGGGAGCCCCTATAATTCACCCCTCCACTTT. The chain couples TRBV20-1 to TRBJ1-6; no definite D call. Between the trimmed V and J ends, which lost 3 bases and 2 bases, there was a span of 14 bases. Looked up from germline, CDR1 is DFQATT and CDR2 is SNEGSKA (reference sequence). The CDR3 covers 16 residues.

The chain links TRBV5-1 to TRBJ2-7; weak D call: TRBD2 (6 bases). The CDR3 is 18 residues long. Germline loops: CDR1 SGHRS, CDR2 YFSETQ. Trimming pared 0 bases from V and 0 bases from J, leaving 19 bases between. The CDR3 reads CASSLVHSGAGSSYEQYF. CDR3 sequence (DNA): TGCGCCAGCAGCTTGGTTCATAGTGGCGCGGGGAGCTCCTACGAGCAGTACTTC. Full variable domain (rest looked up from reference TRBV5-1 and TRBJ2-7): KAGVTQTPRYLIKTRGQQVTLSCSPISGHRSVSWYQQTPGQGLQFLFEYFSETQRNKGNFPGRFSGRQFSNSRSEMNVSTLELGDSALYLCASSLVHSGAGSSYEQYFGPGTRLTVT.

Of note for this clonotype: Mismatch with germline at one junction end may stem from a read error. The chain carries TRBV24-1 and TRBJ1-5; weak D call: TRBD1 (6 bases). This CDR3 is 14 amino acids long. CDR1 is KGHDR and CDR2 is SFDVKD in the germline V gene. DNA of the CDR3: TGTGCCAGCAGTCAACAGGGTGGCAATCAGCCCCAGCATTTT. This translates into CASSQQGGNQPQHF.

This clonotype was seen more than once but under ten times. The genes are TRBV7-9 and TRBJ2-7; D ambiguous. V lost 1 base and J lost 2, with 12 bases in between. The CDR3 is made up of 15 amino acids. Looked up from germline, CDR1 is SEHNR and CDR2 is FQNEAQ (reference sequence). The CDR3 DNA follows: TGTGCCAGCAGCTTAGATCAGTGGGCACCCTACGAGCAGTACTTC. Its translation is CASSLDQWAPYEQYF.

This chain links TRBV19 with TRBJ1-2; D ambiguous. From germline, CDR1 is LNHDA and CDR2 SQIVND (reference sequence). The V gene lost 4 bases and the J gene lost 4 bases, with 13 bases spanning the gap. There are 14 residues in the CDR3. The CDR3 region has the DNA TGTGCCAGTAGTACCGGTAGGAGCTCCTATGGCTACACCTTC. Translation gives CASSTGRSSYGYTF.

This clonotype was found a few times. The chain uses TRBV25-1 and TRBJ2-2; perhaps D is TRBD1 or TRBD2 (6 bases each). Germline values: CDR1 MGHDK, CDR2 SYGVNS. The CDR3 is 15 residues long. The ends were cut back, 5 bases at V and 4 bases at J, with 14 bases in the middle. The CDR3 sequence is CASSFRGRGTGELFF. The CDR3 region has the DNA TGTGCCAGCAGTTTCCGGGGGCGAGGCACCGGGGAGCTGTTTTTT.

V gene TRBV12-3 or TRBV12-4 combines with J gene TRBJ2-7; 9 bases fit TRBD2. J gave up 6 bases and V 4 bases, and 7 bases lay outside the gene matches. The CDR3 length is 14 residues. This CDR3 reads CASSSHSGSGEQYF. The CDR3 region has the DNA TGTGCCAGCAGTTCCCATAGCGGGAGCGGCGAGCAGTACTTC.

The chain recombines TRBV7-2 with TRBJ1-1, with D maybe TRBD1 (6 bases). CDR3 length: 15 amino acids. V dropped 5 bases and J dropped 1 base, with 14 bases sitting between them. Looked up from germline, CDR1 is SGHTA and CDR2 is FQGNSA. The CDR3 DNA sequence: TGTGCCAGCAGCCAGGGGACTAGCGGGAACACTGAAGCTTTCTTT. It yields the protein CASSQGTSGNTEAFF. The full variable domain, with the rest looked up from reference TRBV7-2 and TRBJ1-1, is GAGVSQSPSNKVTEKGKDVELRCDPISGHTALYWYRQSLGQGLEFLIYFQGNSAPDKSGLPSDRFSAERTGGSVSTLTIQRTQQEDSAVYLCASSQGTSGNTEAFFGQGTRLTVV.

Ten or more counts support this clonotype. V is TRBV2 and J is TRBJ2-7; 8 nucleotides match TRBD1. After removal of 9 bases from V and 5 bases from J, the junction contained 6 bases not matched to a gene. Germline V CDR1 and CDR2: SNHLY, FYNNEI. The CDR3 covers 12 residues. CDR3 sequence (DNA): TGTGCCAGTCAAACAGGGGGGAACGAGCAGTACTTC. It encodes CASQTGGNEQYF.

The V and J genes are TRBV7-9 and TRBJ1-1; D is perhaps TRBD1 (5 bases). In germline, CDR1 is SEHNR, CDR2 FQNEAQ (reference sequence). This CDR3 spans 17 amino acids. Trimming took off 5 bases at V and 1 base at J, with 20 bases between the two ends. The CDR3 coding sequence is TGTGCCAGCAGCCGCTTTCAGGGTCCGGTGGCGAACACTGAAGCTTTCTTT. Encoded protein: CASSRFQGPVANTEAFF.

This chain joins TRBV10-3 and TRBJ1-1; TRBD1 matches at 9 bases. Germline loops: CDR1 ENHRY, CDR2 SYGVKD. V lost 6 bases, J lost 1 base, and 3 bases stayed unmatched. This CDR3 comprises 14 residues. The CDR3, as DNA: TGTGCCATCAGCCCGACAGGGGGGAACACTGAAGCTTTCTTT. It encodes CAISPTGGNTEAFF.

This clonotype was observed at least ten times. The chain combines TRBV10-3 with TRBJ1-5; 7 bases fit TRBD1. The CDR3 is made up of 12 amino acids. Germline lookup yields CDR1 ENHRY and CDR2 SYGVKD. The CDR3 region has the DNA TGTGCTTTGGGCAGGGGGAGTCAGCCCCAGCATTTT. It codes for CALGRGSQPQHF.

This chain joins TRBV29-1 and TRBJ2-5; D might be TRBD2 (6 bases). The germline gives CDR1 SQVTM, CDR2 ANQGSEA. V was pared by 7 bases and J by 2 bases, with 11 bases between. CDR3 length: 12 residues. CDR3 bases: TGCAGCGCCCAGACTAGGCAAGAGACCCAGTACTTC. This codes for CSAQTRQETQYF.

The chain uses TRBV7-8 and TRBJ2-7, with D tentatively TRBD1 (5 bases). The CDR3 contains 14 residues. The V and J ends lost 1 base and 3 bases respectively, with 10 bases between them. CDR1 is SGHVS and CDR2 is FQNEAQ in the germline V gene. CDR3 coding DNA: TGTGCCAGCAGCTTAGGACAGAATATCTACGAGCAGTACTTC. Translation gives CASSLGQNIYEQYF.

The rearrangement joins TRBV25-1 to TRBJ2-2; D is possibly TRBD2 (7 bases). Trimming shortened V by 5 bases and J by 4 bases, and 23 bases separated the two germline ends. There are 18 residues in the CDR3. Germline values: CDR1 MGHDK, CDR2 SYGVNS. CDR3 in amino acids: CASSYSEGGAVVTGELFF. The CDR3 nucleotides read TGTGCCAGCAGTTACTCAGAGGGGGGGGCGGTCGTCACCGGGGAGCTGTTTTTT.